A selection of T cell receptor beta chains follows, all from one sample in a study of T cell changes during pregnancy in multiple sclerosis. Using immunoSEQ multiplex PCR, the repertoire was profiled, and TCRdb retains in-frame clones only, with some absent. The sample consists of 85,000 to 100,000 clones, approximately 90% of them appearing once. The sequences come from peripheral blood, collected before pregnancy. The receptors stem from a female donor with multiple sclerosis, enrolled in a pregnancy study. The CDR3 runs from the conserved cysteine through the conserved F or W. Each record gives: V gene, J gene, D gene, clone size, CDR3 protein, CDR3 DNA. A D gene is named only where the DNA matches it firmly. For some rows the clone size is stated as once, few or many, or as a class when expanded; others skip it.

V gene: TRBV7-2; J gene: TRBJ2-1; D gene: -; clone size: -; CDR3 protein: CASSLQGSYNEQFF; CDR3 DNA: TGTGCCAGCAGCTTACAGGGTTCCTACAATGAGCAGTTCTTC
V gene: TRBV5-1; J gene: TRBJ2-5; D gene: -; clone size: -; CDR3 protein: CASSFGGSGETQYF; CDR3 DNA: TGCGCCAGCAGCTTTGGCGGGTCGGGAGAGACCCAGTACTTC
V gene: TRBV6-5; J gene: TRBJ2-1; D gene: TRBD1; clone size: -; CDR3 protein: CASSHRGQGGNEQFF; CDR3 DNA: TGTGCCAGCAGTCACCGAGGACAGGGAGGCAATGAGCAGTTCTTC
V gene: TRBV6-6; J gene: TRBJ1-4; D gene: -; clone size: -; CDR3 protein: CASSYPRTDLNEKLFF; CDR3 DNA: TGTGCCAGCAGTTATCCGAGGACAGACCTTAATGAAAAACTGTTTTTT
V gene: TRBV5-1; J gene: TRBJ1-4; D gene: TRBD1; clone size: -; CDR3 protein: CASSSTGTGWANEKLFF; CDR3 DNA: TGCGCCAGCAGCTCAACCGGGACAGGGTGGGCTAATGAAAAACTGTTTTTT
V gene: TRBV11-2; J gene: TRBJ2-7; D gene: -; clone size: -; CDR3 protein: CASSLDTGSTYEQYF; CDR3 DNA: TGTGCCAGCAGCTTAGATACAGGGTCAACCTACGAGCAGTACTTC
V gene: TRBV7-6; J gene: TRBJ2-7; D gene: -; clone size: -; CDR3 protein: CASSFGGRRRGREQYF; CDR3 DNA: TGTGCCAGCAGCTTTGGTGGGAGAAGGAGGGGAAGGGAGCAGTACTTC
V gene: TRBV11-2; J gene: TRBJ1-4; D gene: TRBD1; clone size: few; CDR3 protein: CASSPGQRNEKLFF; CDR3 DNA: TGTGCCAGCAGCCCGGGACAGAGGAATGAAAAACTGTTTTTT
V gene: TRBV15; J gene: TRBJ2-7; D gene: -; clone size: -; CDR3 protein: CATSRGLAYEQYF; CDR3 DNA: TGTGCCACCAGCAGAGGCCTAGCCTACGAGCAGTACTTC
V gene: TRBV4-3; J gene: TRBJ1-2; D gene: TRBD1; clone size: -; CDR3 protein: CASSQDLDRAKYGYTF; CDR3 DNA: TGCGCCAGCAGCCAAGACTTGGACAGGGCCAAATATGGCTACACCTTC
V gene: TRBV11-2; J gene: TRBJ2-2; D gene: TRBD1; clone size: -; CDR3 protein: CASSLIPFLGQVGTGELFF; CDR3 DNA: TGTGCCAGCAGCTTAATACCCTTCCTCGGACAGGTCGGCACCGGGGAGCTGTTTTTT
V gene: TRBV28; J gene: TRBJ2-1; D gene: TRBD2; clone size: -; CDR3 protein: CASRAAGVVYNEQFF; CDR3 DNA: TGTGCCAGCAGGGCGGCGGGGGTGGTCTACAATGAGCAGTTCTTC
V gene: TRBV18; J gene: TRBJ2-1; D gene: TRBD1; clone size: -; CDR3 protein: CASSLDRVPGGQSKWFF; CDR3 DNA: TGTGCCAGCTCACTGGACAGGGTCCCCGGCGGACAAAGCAAATGGTTCTTC
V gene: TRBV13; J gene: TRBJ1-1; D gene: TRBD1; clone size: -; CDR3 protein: CASSLGTGEEAFF; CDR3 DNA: TGTGCCAGCAGCTTGGGGACAGGGGAAGAAGCTTTCTTT
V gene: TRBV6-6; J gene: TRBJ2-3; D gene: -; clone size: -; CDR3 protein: CASSLQGSTDTQYF; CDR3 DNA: TGTGCCAGCAGCCTACAGGGATCCACAGATACGCAGTATTTT
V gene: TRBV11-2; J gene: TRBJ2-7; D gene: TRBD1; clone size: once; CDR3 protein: CARRVGGQVHEQYF; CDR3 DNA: TGTGCCAGGAGGGTCGGTGGACAGGTCCACGAGCAGTACTTC
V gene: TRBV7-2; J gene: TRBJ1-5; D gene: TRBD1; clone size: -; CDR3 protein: CASSLGQNNQPQHF; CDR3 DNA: TGTGCCAGCAGCTTGGGACAGAACAATCAGCCCCAGCATTTT
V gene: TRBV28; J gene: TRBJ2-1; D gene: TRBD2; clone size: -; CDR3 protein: CASSLWAPTGTSGYNEQFF; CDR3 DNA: TGTGCCAGCAGTTTATGGGCCCCCACCGGGACTAGCGGCTACAATGAGCAGTTCTTC
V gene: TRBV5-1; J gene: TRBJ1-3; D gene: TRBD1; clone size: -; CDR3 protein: CASSLSDRGFSGNTIYF; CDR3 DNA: TGCGCCAGCAGCTTGTCTGACAGGGGGTTTTCTGGAAACACCATATATTTT
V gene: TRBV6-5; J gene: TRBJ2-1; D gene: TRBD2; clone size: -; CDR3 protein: CASSYSSGTYNEQFF; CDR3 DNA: TGTGCCAGCAGTTACTCGAGCGGGACCTACAATGAGCAGTTCTTC
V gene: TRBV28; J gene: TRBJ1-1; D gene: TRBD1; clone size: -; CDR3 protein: CASSFFTGEDTEAFF; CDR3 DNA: TGTGCCAGCAGTTTTTTTACAGGGGAGGACACTGAAGCTTTCTTT
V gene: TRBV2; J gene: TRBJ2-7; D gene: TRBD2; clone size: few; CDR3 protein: CASKGTSGSNEQYF; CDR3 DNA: TGTGCCAGCAAAGGGACTAGCGGGAGCAACGAGCAGTACTTC
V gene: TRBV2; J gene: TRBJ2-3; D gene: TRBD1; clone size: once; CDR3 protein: CARSTGGGDTQYF; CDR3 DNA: TGTGCCAGGTCGACAGGGGGGGGAGATACGCAGTATTTT
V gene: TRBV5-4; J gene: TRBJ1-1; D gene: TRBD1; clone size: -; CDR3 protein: CASSRQGRTEAFF; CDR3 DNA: TGTGCCAGCAGCCGACAGGGGAGAACTGAAGCTTTCTTT
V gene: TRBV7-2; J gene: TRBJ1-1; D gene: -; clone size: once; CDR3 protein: CASSLRTGDEAFF; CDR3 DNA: TGTGCCAGCAGCTTAAGGACTGGGGATGAAGCTTTCTTT
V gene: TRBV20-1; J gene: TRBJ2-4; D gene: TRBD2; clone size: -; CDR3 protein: CSAPGTKQYF; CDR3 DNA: TGCAGTGCTCCAGGGACTAAACAGTACTTC
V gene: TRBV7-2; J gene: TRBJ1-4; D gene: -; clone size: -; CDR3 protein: CASSSYGGPRGEKLFF; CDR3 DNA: TGTGCCAGCAGCTCCTATGGCGGGCCCCGGGGAGAAAAACTGTTTTTT
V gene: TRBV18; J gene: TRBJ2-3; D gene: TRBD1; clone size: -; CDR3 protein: CASSSQGGTDTQYF; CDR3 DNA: TGTGCCAGCTCATCCCAGGGGGGCACAGATACGCAGTATTTT
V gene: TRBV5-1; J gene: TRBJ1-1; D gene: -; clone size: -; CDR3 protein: CASSMWSGQGGTEAFF; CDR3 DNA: TGCGCCAGCAGCATGTGGTCGGGTCAGGGAGGCACTGAAGCTTTCTTT
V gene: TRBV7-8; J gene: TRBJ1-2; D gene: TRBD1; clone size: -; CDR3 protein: CASSPGWDRENGYTF; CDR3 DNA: TGTGCCAGCAGCCCCGGCTGGGACAGGGAGAATGGCTACACCTTC
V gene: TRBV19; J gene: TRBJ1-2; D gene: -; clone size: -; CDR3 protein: CASSIQGKAGGYTF; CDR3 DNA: TGTGCCAGTAGTATACAGGGTAAGGCTGGTGGCTACACCTTC
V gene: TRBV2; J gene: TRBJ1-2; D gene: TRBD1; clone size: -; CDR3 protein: CASSGTGAVYDGYTF; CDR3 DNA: TGTGCCAGCAGCGGGACAGGGGCGGTTTATGATGGCTACACCTTC
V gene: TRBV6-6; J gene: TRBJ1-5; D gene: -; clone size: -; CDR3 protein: CASSYGQGYSNQPQHF; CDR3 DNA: TGTGCCAGCAGTTACGGTCAGGGCTATAGCAATCAGCCCCAGCATTTT
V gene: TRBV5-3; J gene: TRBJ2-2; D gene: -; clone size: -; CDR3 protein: CASLPQGNTGELFF; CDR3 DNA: TGTGCCTCACTACCGCAGGGGAACACCGGGGAGCTGTTTTTT